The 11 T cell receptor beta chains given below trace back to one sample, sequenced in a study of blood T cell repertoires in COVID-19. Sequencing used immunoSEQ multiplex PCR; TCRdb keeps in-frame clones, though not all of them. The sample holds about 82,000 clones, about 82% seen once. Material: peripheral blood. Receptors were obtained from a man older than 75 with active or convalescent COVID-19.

CDR3 sequence reads: CASSLASGLALGGANVLTF. CDR3 DNA: TGTGCCAGCAGCTTAGCTTCCGGACTAGCTTTGGGCGGGGCCAACGTCCTGACTTTC. This rearrangement joins TRBV7-9 to TRBJ2-6; 8 bases agree with TRBD2. Germline CDR1 reads SEHNR; CDR2 reads FQNEAQ (reference sequence). The CDR3 is 19 amino acids. The V gene end was trimmed by 0 bases and the J gene end by 4 bases; junction bases not matched to a gene: 11.

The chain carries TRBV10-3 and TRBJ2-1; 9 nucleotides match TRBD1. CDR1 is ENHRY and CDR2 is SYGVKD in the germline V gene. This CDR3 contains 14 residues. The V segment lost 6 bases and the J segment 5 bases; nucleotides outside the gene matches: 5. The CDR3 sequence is CAIRPGDRDNEQFF. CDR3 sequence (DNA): TGTGCCATCAGACCGGGGGACAGGGACAATGAGCAGTTCTTC.

The CDR3 reads CASSLETSGYNEQFF. The CDR3 region has the DNA TGTGCCAGCAGCTTGGAGACTAGCGGTTACAATGAGCAGTTCTTC. The V and J genes are TRBV7-7 and TRBJ2-1; 9 positions agree with TRBD2. Germline assignment: CDR1 SSHAT and CDR2 FNYEAQ (reference sequence). V was clipped by 3 bases and J by 4 bases; unmatched bases: 4. The CDR3 loop spans 15 amino acids.

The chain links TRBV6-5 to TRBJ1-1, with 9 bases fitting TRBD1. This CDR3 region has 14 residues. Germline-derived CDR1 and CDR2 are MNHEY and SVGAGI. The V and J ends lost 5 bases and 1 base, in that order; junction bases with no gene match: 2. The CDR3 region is CASSPGQGNTEAFF. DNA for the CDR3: TGTGCCAGCAGTCCGGGACAGGGGAACACTGAAGCTTTCTTT.

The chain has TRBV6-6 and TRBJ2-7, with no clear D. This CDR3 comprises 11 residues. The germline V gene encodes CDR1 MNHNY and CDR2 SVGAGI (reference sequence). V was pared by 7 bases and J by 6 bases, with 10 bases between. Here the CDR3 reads CASTSHGEQYV. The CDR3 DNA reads TGTGCCAGCACCTCTCACGGCGAGCAGTACGTC.

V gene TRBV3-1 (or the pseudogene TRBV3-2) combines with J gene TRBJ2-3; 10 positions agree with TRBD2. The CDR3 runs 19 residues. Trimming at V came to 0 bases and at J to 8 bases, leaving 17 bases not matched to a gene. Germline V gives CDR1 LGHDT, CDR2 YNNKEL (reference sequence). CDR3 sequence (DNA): TGTGCCAGCAGCCAAGATCTGGCTAGCGGGAGCTCGGCAGTTGCTACGCAGTATTTT. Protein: CASSQDLASGSSAVATQYF.

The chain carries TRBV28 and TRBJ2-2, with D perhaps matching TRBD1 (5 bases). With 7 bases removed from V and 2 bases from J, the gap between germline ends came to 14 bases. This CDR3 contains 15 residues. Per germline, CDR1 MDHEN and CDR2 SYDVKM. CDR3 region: CASTRPGYNTGELFF. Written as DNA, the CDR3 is TGTGCCAGCACGAGACCAGGGTATAACACCGGGGAGCTGTTTTTT.

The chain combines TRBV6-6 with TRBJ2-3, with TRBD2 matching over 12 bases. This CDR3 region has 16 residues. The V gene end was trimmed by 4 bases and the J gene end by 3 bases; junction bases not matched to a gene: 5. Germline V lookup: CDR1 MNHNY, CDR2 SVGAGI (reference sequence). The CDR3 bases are TGTGCCAGCAGTTCCTATACTAGCGGGAGGACAGATACGCAGTATTTT. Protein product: CASSSYTSGRTDTQYF.

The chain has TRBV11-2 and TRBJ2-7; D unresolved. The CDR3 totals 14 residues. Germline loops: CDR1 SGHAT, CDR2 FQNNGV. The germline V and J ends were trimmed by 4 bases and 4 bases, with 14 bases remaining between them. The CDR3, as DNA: TGTGCCAGCAGCTACAACGTTCCGACTTACGAGCAGTACGTC. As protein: CASSYNVPTYEQYV.

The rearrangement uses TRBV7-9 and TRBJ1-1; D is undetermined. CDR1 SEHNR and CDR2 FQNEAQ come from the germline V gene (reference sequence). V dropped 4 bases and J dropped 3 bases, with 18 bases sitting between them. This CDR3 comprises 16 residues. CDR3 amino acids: CASSSYRGTLDTEAFF. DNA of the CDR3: TGTGCCAGCAGCTCATACCGCGGCACCCTAGACACTGAAGCTTTCTTT.

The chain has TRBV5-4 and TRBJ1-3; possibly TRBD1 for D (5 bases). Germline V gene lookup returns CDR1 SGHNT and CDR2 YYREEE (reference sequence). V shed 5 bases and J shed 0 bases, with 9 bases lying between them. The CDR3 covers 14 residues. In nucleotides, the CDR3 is TGTGCCAGCAGACCGGACATCTCTGGAAACACCATATATTTT. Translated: CASRPDISGNTIYF.